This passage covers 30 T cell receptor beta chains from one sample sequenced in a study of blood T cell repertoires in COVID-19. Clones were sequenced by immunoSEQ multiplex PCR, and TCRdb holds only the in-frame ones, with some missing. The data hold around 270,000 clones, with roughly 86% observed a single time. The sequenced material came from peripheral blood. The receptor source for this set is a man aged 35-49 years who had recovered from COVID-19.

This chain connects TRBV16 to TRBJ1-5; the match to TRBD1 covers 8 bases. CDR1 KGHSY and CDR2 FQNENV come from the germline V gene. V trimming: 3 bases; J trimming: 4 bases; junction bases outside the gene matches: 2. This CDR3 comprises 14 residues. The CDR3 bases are TGTGCCAGCAGCCAGGACAGGGTTAATCAGCCCCAGCATTTT. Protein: CASSQDRVNQPQHF.

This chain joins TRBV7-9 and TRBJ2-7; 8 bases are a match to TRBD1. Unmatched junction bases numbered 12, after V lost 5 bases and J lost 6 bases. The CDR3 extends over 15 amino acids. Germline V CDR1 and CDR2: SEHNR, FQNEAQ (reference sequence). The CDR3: CASSLLGQGIREQYF. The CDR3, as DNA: TGTGCCAGCAGCCTACTTGGACAGGGTATACGCGAGCAGTACTTC.

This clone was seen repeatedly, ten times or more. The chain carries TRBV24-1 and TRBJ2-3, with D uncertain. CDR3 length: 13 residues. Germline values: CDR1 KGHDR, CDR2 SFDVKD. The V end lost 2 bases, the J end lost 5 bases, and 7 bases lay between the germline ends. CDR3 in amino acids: CATSDSEIDTQYF. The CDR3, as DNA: TGTGCCACCAGTGATTCGGAGATAGATACGCAGTATTTT.

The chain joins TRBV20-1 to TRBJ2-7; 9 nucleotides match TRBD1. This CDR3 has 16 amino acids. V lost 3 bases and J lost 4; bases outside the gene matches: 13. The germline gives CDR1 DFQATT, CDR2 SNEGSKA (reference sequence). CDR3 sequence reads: CSASTRSPGQGYEQYF. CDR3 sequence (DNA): TGCAGTGCTAGTACCCGGAGTCCGGGACAGGGTTACGAGCAGTACTTC.

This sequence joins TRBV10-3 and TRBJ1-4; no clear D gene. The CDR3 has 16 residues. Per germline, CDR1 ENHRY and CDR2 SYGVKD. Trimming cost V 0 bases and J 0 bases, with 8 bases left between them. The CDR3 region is CAISESARATNEKLFF. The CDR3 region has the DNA TGTGCCATCAGTGAGTCAGCAAGAGCAACTAATGAAAAACTGTTTTTT.

The CDR3 DNA is TGTGCCAGCCAAGAAACACCGCGGTCGACGGGCGAGCAGTACTTC. It yields the protein CASQETPRSTGEQYF. J is TRBJ2-7 and V is TRBV4-2; D not certain. Germline values: CDR1 LGHNA, CDR2 YNFKEQ. The CDR3 contains 15 residues. V was clipped by 8 bases and J by 6 bases, with 23 bases between them.

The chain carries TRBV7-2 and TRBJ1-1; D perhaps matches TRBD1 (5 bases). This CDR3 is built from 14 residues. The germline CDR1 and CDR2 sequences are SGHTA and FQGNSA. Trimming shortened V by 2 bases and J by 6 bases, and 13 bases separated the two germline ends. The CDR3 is CASSLKFREAEAFF. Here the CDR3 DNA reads TGTGCCAGCAGCTTAAAATTCAGGGAGGCTGAAGCTTTCTTT.

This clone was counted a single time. This CDR3 is CAIRGGRTTDTQYF. Written as DNA, the CDR3 is TGTGCCATCAGAGGGGGCAGGACCACAGATACGCAGTATTTT. V and J are TRBV10-3 and TRBJ2-3; 7 nucleotides align to TRBD1. Germline CDR1 reads ENHRY; CDR2 reads SYGVKD. J lost 2 bases, V lost 6 bases, and 5 bases had no gene match. The CDR3 is 14 amino acids.

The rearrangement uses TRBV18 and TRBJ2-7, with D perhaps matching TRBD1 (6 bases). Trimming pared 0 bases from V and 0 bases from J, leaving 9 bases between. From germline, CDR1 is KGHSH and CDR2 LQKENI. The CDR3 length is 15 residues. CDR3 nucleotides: TGTGCCAGCTCACCACCGTCCAGGGGCTCCTACGAGCAGTACTTC. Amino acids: CASSPPSRGSYEQYF.

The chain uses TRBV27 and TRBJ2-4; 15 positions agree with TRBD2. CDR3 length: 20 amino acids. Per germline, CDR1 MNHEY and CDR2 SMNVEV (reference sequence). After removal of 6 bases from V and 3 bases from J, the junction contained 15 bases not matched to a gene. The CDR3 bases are TGTGCCAGCAGAACTAATTACGGACTAGCGGGGGGGCCAGACAAAAACATTCAGTACTTC. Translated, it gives CASRTNYGLAGGPDKNIQYF.

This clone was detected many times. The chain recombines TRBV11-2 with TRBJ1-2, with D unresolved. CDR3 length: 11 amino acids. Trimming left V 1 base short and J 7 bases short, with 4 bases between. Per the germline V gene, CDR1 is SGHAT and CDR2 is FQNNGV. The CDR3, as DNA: TGTGCCAGCAGCTTAGGAGGTGGCTACACCTTC. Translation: CASSLGGGYTF.

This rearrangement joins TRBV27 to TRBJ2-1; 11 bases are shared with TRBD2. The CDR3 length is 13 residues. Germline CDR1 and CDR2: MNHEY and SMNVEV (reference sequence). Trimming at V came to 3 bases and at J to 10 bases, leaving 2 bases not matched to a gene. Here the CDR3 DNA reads TGTGCCAGCAGTTTTAGCGGGAGGGGCGAGCAGTTCTTC. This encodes CASSFSGRGEQFF.

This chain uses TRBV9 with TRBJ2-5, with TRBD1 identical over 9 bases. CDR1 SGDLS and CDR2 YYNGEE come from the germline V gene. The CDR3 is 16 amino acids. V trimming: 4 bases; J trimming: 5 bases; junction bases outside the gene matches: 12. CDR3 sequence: CASSPTGTGRAETQYF. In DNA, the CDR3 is TGTGCCAGCAGCCCAACCGGGACAGGGCGGGCGGAGACCCAGTACTTC.

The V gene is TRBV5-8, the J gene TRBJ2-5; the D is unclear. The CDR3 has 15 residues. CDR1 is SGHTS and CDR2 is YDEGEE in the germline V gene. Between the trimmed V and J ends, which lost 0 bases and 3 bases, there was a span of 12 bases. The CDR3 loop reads CASSLGRRIEETQYF. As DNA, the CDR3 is TGTGCCAGCAGCTTGGGACGGCGGATTGAAGAGACCCAGTACTTC.

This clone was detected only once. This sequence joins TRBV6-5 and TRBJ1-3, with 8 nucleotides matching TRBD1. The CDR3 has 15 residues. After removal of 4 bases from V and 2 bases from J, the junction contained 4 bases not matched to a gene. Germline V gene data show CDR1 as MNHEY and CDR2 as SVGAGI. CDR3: CASSFQQGAGNTIYF. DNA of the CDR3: TGTGCCAGCAGTTTCCAACAGGGGGCTGGAAACACCATATATTTT.

The CDR3 region has the DNA TGCGCCAGCAGCCTAAAGGGACTAGCGAAACTTTCCTACAATGAGCAGTTCTTC. Translation: CASSLKGLAKLSYNEQFF. The chain is built from TRBV5-1 and TRBJ2-1; 10 positions agree with TRBD2. Looked up from germline, CDR1 is SGHRS and CDR2 is YFSETQ. V dropped 4 bases and J dropped 1; count of bases not matched to a gene: 11. The CDR3 covers 18 residues.

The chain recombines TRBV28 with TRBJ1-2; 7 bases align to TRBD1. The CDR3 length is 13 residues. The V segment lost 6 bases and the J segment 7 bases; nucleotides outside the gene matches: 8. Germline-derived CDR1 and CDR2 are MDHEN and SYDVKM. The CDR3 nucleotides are TGTGCCAGCAGAAGAGACAGGGTGGGTGGCTACACCTTC. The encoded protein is CASRRDRVGGYTF.

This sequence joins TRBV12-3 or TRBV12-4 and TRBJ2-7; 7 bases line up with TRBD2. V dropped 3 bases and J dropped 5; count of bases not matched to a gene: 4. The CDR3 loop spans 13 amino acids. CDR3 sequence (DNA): TGTGCCAGCAGTTTTGAGGGAGGGCACGAGCAGTACTTC. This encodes CASSFEGGHEQYF.

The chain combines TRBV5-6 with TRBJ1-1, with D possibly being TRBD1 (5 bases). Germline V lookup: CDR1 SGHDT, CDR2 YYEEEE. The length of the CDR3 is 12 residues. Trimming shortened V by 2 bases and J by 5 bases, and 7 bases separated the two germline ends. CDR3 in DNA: TGTGCCAGCAGCTTCCGGGGGACTGAAGCTTTCTTT. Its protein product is CASSFRGTEAFF.

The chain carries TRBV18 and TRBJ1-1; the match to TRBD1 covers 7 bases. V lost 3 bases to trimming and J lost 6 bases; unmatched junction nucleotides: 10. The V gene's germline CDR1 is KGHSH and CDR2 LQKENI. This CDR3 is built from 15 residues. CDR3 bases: TGTGCCAGCTCACCCCGCGGACAGGTATCCTCTGAAGCTTTCTTT. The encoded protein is CASSPRGQVSSEAFF. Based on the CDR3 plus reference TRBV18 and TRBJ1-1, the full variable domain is NAGVMQNPRHLVRRRGQEARLRCSPMKGHSHVYWYRQLPEEGLKFMVYLQKENIIDESGMPKERFSAEFPKEGPSILRIQQVVRGDSAAYFCASSPRGQVSSEAFFGQGTRLTVV.

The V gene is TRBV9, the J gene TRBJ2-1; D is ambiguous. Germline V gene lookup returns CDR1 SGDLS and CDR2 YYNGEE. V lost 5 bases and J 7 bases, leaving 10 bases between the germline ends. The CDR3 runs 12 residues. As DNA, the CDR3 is TGTGCCAGCAGTGCCTCGGGTAATGAGCAGTTCTTC. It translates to CASSASGNEQFF.

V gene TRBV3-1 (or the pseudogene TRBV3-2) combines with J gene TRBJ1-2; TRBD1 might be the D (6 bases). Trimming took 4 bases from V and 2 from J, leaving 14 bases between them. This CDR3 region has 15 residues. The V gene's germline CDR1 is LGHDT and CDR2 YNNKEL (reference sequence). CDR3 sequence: CASSPTLTGNYGYTF. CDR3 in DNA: TGTGCCAGCAGCCCAACTCTCACAGGGAACTATGGCTACACCTTC.

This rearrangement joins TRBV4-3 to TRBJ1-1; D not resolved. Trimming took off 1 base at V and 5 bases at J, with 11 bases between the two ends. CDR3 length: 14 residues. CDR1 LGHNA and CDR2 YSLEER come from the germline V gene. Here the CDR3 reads CASSQGLRGTEAFF. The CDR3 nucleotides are TGCGCCAGCAGCCAAGGGTTGCGGGGAACTGAAGCTTTCTTT.

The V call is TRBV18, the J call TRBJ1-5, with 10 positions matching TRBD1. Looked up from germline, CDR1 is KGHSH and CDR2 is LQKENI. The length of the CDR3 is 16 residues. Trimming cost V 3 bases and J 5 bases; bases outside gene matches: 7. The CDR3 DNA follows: TGTGCCAGCTCACCGTGGGGACAGGGGCGCCATCAGCCCCAGCATTTT. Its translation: CASSPWGQGRHQPQHF.

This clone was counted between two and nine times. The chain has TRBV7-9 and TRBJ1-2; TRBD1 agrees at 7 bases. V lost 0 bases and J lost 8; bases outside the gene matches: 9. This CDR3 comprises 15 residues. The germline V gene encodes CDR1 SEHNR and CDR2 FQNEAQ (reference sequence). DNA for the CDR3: TGTGCCAGCAGCTTAGCGGAGGGGGCGACGAGCGGCTACACCTTC. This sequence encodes CASSLAEGATSGYTF.

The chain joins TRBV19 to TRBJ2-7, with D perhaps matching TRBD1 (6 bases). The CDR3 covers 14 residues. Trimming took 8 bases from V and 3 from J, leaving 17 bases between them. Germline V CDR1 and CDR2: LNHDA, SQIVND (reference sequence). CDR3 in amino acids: CASSTGFRGYEQYF. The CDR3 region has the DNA TGTGCCAGTTCCACAGGGTTTAGAGGCTACGAGCAGTACTTC.

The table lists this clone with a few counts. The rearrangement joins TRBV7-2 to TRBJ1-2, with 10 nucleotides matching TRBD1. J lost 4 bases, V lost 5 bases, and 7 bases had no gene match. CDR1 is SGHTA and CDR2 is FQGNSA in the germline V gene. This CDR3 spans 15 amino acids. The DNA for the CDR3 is TGTGCCAGCAGCGGCCGGGACAGGGGCATCTATGGCTACACCTTC. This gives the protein CASSGRDRGIYGYTF.

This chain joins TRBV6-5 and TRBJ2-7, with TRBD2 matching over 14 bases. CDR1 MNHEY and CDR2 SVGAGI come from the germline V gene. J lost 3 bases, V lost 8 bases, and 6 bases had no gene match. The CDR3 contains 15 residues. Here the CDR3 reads CASGGLAGVVYEQYF. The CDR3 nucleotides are TGTGCCAGCGGGGGACTAGCGGGAGTCGTCTACGAGCAGTACTTC.

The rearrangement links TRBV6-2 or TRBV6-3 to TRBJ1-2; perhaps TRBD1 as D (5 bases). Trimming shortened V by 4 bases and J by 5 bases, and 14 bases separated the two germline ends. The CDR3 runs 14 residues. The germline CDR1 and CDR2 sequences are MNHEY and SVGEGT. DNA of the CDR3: TGTGCCAGCAGTTCGACAGTCGCTGGGTATGGCTACACCTTC. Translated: CASSSTVAGYGYTF.

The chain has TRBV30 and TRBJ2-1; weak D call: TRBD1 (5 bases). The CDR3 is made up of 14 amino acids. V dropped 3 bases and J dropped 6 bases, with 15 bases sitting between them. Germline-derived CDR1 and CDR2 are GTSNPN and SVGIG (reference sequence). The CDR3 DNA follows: TGTGCCTGGAGATGGACACCCGGCTTCAATGAGCAGTTCTTC. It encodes CAWRWTPGFNEQFF.